This TCR beta chain was obtained from a study of blood T cell repertoires in COVID-19. Per germline, CDR1 SGDLS and CDR2 YYNGEE. Trimming took off 3 bases at V and 4 bases at J, with 19 bases between the two ends. CDR3 length: 16 amino acids. Original processing methods: Reference gene primer amplification yielded estimated nucleated cell counts. Clones were read by immunoSEQ multiplex PCR, and TCRdb kept only the in-frame ones, dropping some. The V and J calls and clone size come from that table; D and trimming were worked out from the DNA. The sample lists roughly 50,000 clones, around 83% occurring once.

Material for sequencing was peripheral blood. V gene TRBV9 combines with J gene TRBJ1-1; tentative D call: TRBD1 (6 bases). The receptor was derived from a woman aged 55-69 years with acute or convalescent COVID-19. This chain's CDR3 is CASSAGQAISSTEAFF. The CDR3 DNA follows: TGTGCCAGCAGCGCGGGACAAGCGATCTCTAGCACTGAAGCTTTCTTT. Supplemented by reference TRBV9 and TRBJ1-1, the full variable domain reads DSGVTQTPKHLITATGQRVTLRCSPRSGDLSVYWYQQSLDQGLQFLIQYYNGEERAKGNILERFSAQQFPDLHSELNLSSLELGDSALYFCASSAGQAISSTEAFFGQGTRLTVV.